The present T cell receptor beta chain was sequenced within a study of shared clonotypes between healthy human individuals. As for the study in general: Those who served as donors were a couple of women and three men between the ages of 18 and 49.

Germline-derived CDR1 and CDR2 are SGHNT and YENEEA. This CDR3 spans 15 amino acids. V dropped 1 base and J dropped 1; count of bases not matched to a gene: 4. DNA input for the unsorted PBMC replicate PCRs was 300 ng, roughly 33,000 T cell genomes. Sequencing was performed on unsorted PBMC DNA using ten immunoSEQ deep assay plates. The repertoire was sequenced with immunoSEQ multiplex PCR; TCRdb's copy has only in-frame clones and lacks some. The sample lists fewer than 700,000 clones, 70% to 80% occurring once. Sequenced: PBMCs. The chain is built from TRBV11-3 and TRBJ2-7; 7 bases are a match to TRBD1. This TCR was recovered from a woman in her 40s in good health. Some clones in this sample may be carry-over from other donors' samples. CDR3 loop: CASSLAGDRSYEQYF. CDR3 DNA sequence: TGTGCCAGCAGCTTAGCTGGGGACAGATCCTACGAGCAGTACTTC.